The 10 T cell receptor beta chains presented below share a single source sample, sequenced in a study of T-cell reconstitution after alpha-beta-depleted transplantation in children. Unique molecular identifiers were incorporated during preparation of the TCRbeta library. From the PCR reads, TCRdb called clonotypes with MiXCR, one entry per CDR3 protein. The data hold some 220,000 distinct CDR3 sequences, with about a tenth observed a single time. Sequenced here: PBMCs, sampled before TCRalphabeta/CD19-depleted stem cell transplant. Receptor source: a child less than two years old with acute myeloid leukemia, due to receive a stem cell transplant.

This clonotype was seen many times. This chain uses TRBV5-4 with TRBJ2-1, with D hard to call. Looked up from germline, CDR1 is SGHNT and CDR2 is YYREEE (reference sequence). This CDR3 has 14 amino acids. V shed 3 bases and J shed 6 bases, with 13 bases lying between them. CDR3 residues: CASSSRTSVNEQFF. In DNA form, the CDR3 reads TGTGCCAGCAGCTCCCGAACGAGTGTCAATGAGCAGTTCTTC.

This clonotype has at least ten counts. The gene calls are TRBV27 and TRBJ2-3, with TRBD2 matching 7 bases. The ends lost 2 bases at V and 2 bases at J; junction bases unmatched: 7. Germline V gene sequence: CDR1 MNHEY, CDR2 SMNVEV (reference sequence). The CDR3 is made up of 16 amino acids. The CDR3 spells CASSLASSGDTDTQYF. The CDR3 DNA reads as TGTGCCAGCAGTTTAGCCTCTAGCGGAGACACAGATACGCAGTATTTT.

At least ten counts were recorded for this clonotype. The V and J genes are TRBV21-1 and TRBJ2-5; the table assigns TRBD1, which was not confirmed against the DNA. TRBV21-1 is given as a pseudogene. There are 16 residues in the CDR3. CDR3 region: CASSPLNRDREETQYF. The DNA of the CDR3 is TGTGCCAGCAGCCCTTTAAACCGGGACAGGGAAGAGACCCAGTACTTC.

Ten or more counts support this clonotype. This chain joins TRBV7-2 and TRBJ1-1; D is undetermined. In germline, CDR1 is SGHTA, CDR2 FQGNSA. This CDR3 is 13 amino acids long. V was shortened by 2 bases and J by 1 base, with 5 bases between the two germline ends. CDR3 sequence: CASSLYENTEAFF. In DNA, the CDR3 is TGTGCCAGCAGCTTATACGAGAACACTGAAGCTTTCTTT. The whole variable domain, remainder taken from reference TRBV7-2 and TRBJ1-1, is GAGVSQSPSNKVTEKGKDVELRCDPISGHTALYWYRQSLGQGLEFLIYFQGNSAPDKSGLPSDRFSAERTGGSVSTLTIQRTQQEDSAVYLCASSLYENTEAFFGQGTRLTVV.

The sample holds many counts of this clonotype. This chain connects TRBV7-9 to TRBJ2-7; 7 nucleotides line up with TRBD1. Germline lookup yields CDR1 SEHNR and CDR2 FQNEAQ (reference sequence). V lost 2 bases and J lost 2; bases outside the gene matches: 3. There are 14 residues in the CDR3. This CDR3 reads CASSLLGQTYEQYF. In DNA form, the CDR3 reads TGTGCCAGCAGCTTATTGGGACAGACCTACGAGCAGTACTTC.

Concerning this clonotype itself: Because it lacks the conserved phenylalanine or tryptophan at the end, this CDR3 is likely a read error. This chain's CDR3 is CARSFTAGEETQYY. Here the CDR3 DNA reads TGCGCCAGAAGCTTCACAGCGGGAGAAGAGACCCAGTACTAC. The chain employs TRBV5-1 and TRBJ2-5; 8 bases map to TRBD2. The germline CDR1 and CDR2 sequences are SGHRS and YFSETQ. CDR3 length: 14 residues.

The rearrangement joins TRBV7-9 to TRBJ2-3; TRBD2 is a possible D gene (5 bases). V was cut by 5 bases and J by 4 bases, with 19 bases left in between. The germline V gene has CDR1 SEHNR and CDR2 FQNEAQ (reference sequence). The CDR3 is 16 residues long. The DNA of the CDR3 is TGTGCCAGCAGCCGCGGGTCGGGGATGGAGGCAGATACGCAGTATTTT. It encodes CASSRGSGMEADTQYF.

This clonotype is a singleton in its sample. A much bigger clone sits one base away, suggesting this may be a read error. The V and J genes are TRBV7-9 and TRBJ1-3; the D is unclear. The CDR3 extends over 13 amino acids. The germline CDR1 and CDR2 sequences are SEHNR and FQNEAQ (reference sequence). The DNA of the CDR3 is TGTGCCAACAGCTTTGAGACAGGAAACACCATATATTTT. As protein: CANSFETGNTIYF.

This clonotype has a count of ten or more. This chain connects TRBV28 to TRBJ2-7; perhaps TRBD1 as D (6 bases). Germline CDR1 is MDHEN and CDR2 is SYDVKM. CDR3 length: 15 residues. V dropped 6 bases and J dropped 2 bases, with 17 bases sitting between them. DNA of the CDR3: TGTGCCAGCAGCCCTGGGACATTCCCTCCCTACGAGCAGTACTTC. Translated, it gives CASSPGTFPPYEQYF.

This clonotype was observed many times. V usage is TRBV20-1 and J usage is TRBJ2-3; 10 bases are shared with TRBD2. This CDR3 contains 15 residues. V shed 3 bases and J 4 bases; nucleotides not matched to a gene: 7. CDR1 is DFQATT, CDR2 SNEGSKA, per germline (reference sequence). The DNA for the CDR3 is TGCAGTGCTAGCCCAACAGCGGGAGGGGCAGATACGCAGTATTTT. Translated: CSASPTAGGADTQYF.